The clone carrying this T cell receptor (beta chain) came up many times. This sample stems from a study of T-cell reconstitution after alpha-beta-depleted transplantation in children. The authors prepared the TCRbeta library with unique molecular identifiers. TCRdb itself ran the PCR reads through MiXCR, one entry per CDR3 protein. The sample lists some 640,000 distinct CDR3 sequences, around a sixth occurring once. This CDR3 is 13 amino acids long. The V and J ends lost 0 bases and 4 bases respectively, with 9 bases between them. CDR1 is DFQATT and CDR2 is SNEGSKA in the germline V gene (reference sequence).

The clonotype was recovered from a human donor who donated a stem cell graft to a child with acute myeloid leukemia. The chain recombines TRBV20-1 with TRBJ1-2; D unclear. The sample consisted of PBMCs from the stem cell graft donor, taken from the stem cell graft. CDR3 protein: CSARDRLGYGYTF. The DNA of the CDR3 is TGCAGTGCTAGAGACAGGTTGGGCTATGGCTACACCTTC.